Presented here are 17 T cell receptor beta chains from one specimen sequenced in a study of blood T cell repertoires in COVID-19. Method: immunoSEQ multiplex PCR; TCRdb's copy keeps in-frame clones and lacks some. The sample consists of approximately 93,000 clones, about three quarters of them appearing once. Sequenced material: peripheral blood. Receptors originate from a woman of 80 years or more with acute or convalescent COVID-19.

This clone was picked up a small number of times. The V call is TRBV18, the J call TRBJ2-1; TRBD2 matches 9 bases. The CDR3 loop spans 15 amino acids. Germline V lookup: CDR1 KGHSH, CDR2 LQKENI. The trim removed 6 bases at V and 5 bases at J, leaving 8 bases unmatched. The CDR3 DNA is TGTGCCAGCTCGCCGCGGGGGGGCTCAAACAATGAGCAGTTCTTC. Encoded protein: CASSPRGGSNNEQFF.

CDR3 region: CASSLKGASYNEQFF. CDR3 bases: TGTGCCAGCAGCTTGAAGGGGGCCTCCTACAATGAGCAGTTCTTC. The chain uses TRBV7-2 and TRBJ2-1; 7 bases are shared with TRBD1. Germline V gene sequence: CDR1 SGHTA, CDR2 FQGNSA. The ends lost 3 bases at V and 0 bases at J; junction bases unmatched: 2. CDR3 length: 15 residues.

The chain couples TRBV7-2 to TRBJ2-5; possible D gene TRBD2, 6 bases. The CDR3 is 15 residues long. Germline CDR1 and CDR2: SGHTA and FQGNSA. V lost 3 bases, J lost 1 base, and 12 bases lay in between. The chain's CDR3 is CASSFGGTRQETQYF. The DNA of the CDR3 is TGTGCCAGCAGCTTTGGGGGGACGCGCCAAGAGACCCAGTACTTC.

The chain is built from TRBV30 and TRBJ2-5, with D perhaps TRBD2 (6 bases). The CDR3 extends over 16 amino acids. V was pared by 0 bases and J by 0 bases, with 14 bases between. The V gene's germline CDR1 is GTSNPN and CDR2 SVGIG (reference sequence). CDR3 sequence: CAWSVPDYPYQETQYF. The CDR3 DNA reads as TGTGCCTGGAGTGTACCGGACTACCCGTACCAAGAGACCCAGTACTTC.

J is TRBJ1-6 and V is TRBV9, with D uncertain. The germline CDR1 and CDR2 sequences are SGDLS and YYNGEE. V was pared by 0 bases and J by 7 bases, with 8 bases between. There are 14 residues in the CDR3. In DNA, the CDR3 is TGTGCCAGCAGCGTAGAACCCCTAAATTCACCCCTCCACTTT. Protein product: CASSVEPLNSPLHF.

This clone was detected only once. This chain links TRBV4-2 with TRBJ2-6, with a tentative D call TRBD2 (6 bases). From germline, CDR1 is LGHNA and CDR2 YNFKEQ. V was shortened by 4 bases and J by 2 bases, with 9 bases between the two germline ends. The CDR3 length is 15 residues. CDR3 loop: CASSLPGAGANVLTF. CDR3 bases: TGTGCCAGCAGCCTACCGGGAGCTGGGGCCAACGTCCTGACTTTC.

V gene TRBV11-2 combines with J gene TRBJ1-1; weak D call: TRBD1 (5 bases). V lost 0 bases, J lost 0 bases, and 23 bases lay in between. Germline V gene lookup returns CDR1 SGHAT and CDR2 FQNNGV. CDR3 size: 20 residues. In DNA, the CDR3 is TGTGCCAGCAGCTTAGACCCTACACAGGTTATTAGGGCGGTGAACACTGAAGCTTTCTTT. As protein: CASSLDPTQVIRAVNTEAFF. The variable domain in full, with the rest retrieved from reference TRBV11-2 and TRBJ1-1, is EAGVAQSPRYKIIEKRQSVAFWCNPISGHATLYWYQQILGQGPKLLIQFQNNGVVDDSQLPKDRFSAERLKGVDSTLKIQPAKLEDSAVYLCASSLDPTQVIRAVNTEAFFGQGTRLTVV.

This chain links TRBV18 with TRBJ2-3, with a tentative D call TRBD1 (5 bases). With 3 bases removed from V and 2 bases from J, the gap between germline ends came to 12 bases. Per germline, CDR1 KGHSH and CDR2 LQKENI. This CDR3 contains 15 residues. The CDR3 nucleotides are TGTGCCAGCTCACCCAGCCGACAGACCACAGATACGCAGTATTTT. As protein: CASSPSRQTTDTQYF.

This chain connects TRBV6-2 or TRBV6-3 to TRBJ1-4, with D unclear. V was shortened by 2 bases and J by 7 bases, with 8 bases between the two germline ends. The CDR3 is 13 residues long. Germline V gene data show CDR1 as MNHEY and CDR2 as SVGEGT. The CDR3 region is CASSYASGEKLFF. Here the CDR3 DNA reads TGTGCCAGCAGTTACGCCTCGGGTGAAAAACTGTTTTTT.

This clone turned up a few times. V gene TRBV2 combines with J gene TRBJ2-2; 7 bases align to TRBD1. The germline CDR1 and CDR2 sequences are SNHLY and FYNNEI. The V gene end was trimmed by 0 bases and the J gene end by 4 bases; junction bases not matched to a gene: 2. This CDR3 is built from 15 residues. The CDR3 DNA reads TGTGCCAGCAGTGAAGCCCCAGGGGGCACCGGGGAGCTGTTTTTT. It yields the protein CASSEAPGGTGELFF.

J is TRBJ2-5 and V is TRBV5-4, with a possible D match to TRBD2 (6 bases). With 4 bases removed from V and 5 bases from J, the gap between germline ends came to 18 bases. The CDR3 has 15 residues. Germline CDR1 and CDR2: SGHNT and YYREEE (reference sequence). The CDR3 spells CASSSGPGLAETQYF. CDR3 DNA sequence: TGTGCCAGCAGCAGCGGCCCGGGCCTAGCGGAGACCCAGTACTTC.

The genes are TRBV5-1 and TRBJ1-2; 9 nucleotides align to TRBD1. V shed 4 bases, J shed 3 bases, and the junction held 4 bases outside the gene matches. CDR3 length: 14 amino acids. Germline V gives CDR1 SGHRS, CDR2 YFSETQ. CDR3 nucleotide sequence: TGCGCCAGCAGCCAGGGACAGGGCTACTATGGCTACACCTTC. It is translated as CASSQGQGYYGYTF.

The rearrangement links TRBV28 to TRBJ1-2; D is unresolved. With 7 bases removed from V and 3 bases from J, the gap between germline ends came to 24 bases. The CDR3 has 17 residues. Germline CDR1 MDHEN, CDR2 SYDVKM. This CDR3 is CASTLLIAGLGDYGYTF. Written as DNA, the CDR3 is TGTGCCAGCACCCTATTAATCGCAGGTCTCGGGGACTATGGCTACACCTTC.

The chain carries TRBV19 and TRBJ1-6, with TRBD1 identical over 7 bases. V dropped 4 bases and J dropped 9; count of bases not matched to a gene: 12. Germline values: CDR1 LNHDA, CDR2 SQIVND (reference sequence). The CDR3 is made up of 16 amino acids. The CDR3 DNA follows: TGTGCCAGTAGTAAAAAACGGGACAGCAGTAGTTCACCCCTCCACTTT. This gives the protein CASSKKRDSSSSPLHF.

The V call is TRBV15, the J call TRBJ2-6, with D possibly being TRBD2 (5 bases). The germline V gene has CDR1 LNHNV and CDR2 YYDKDF (reference sequence). This CDR3 is built from 19 residues. V was trimmed by 0 bases and J by 1 base, leaving 16 bases between them. The CDR3 loop is CATSREYGLRRSGANVLTF. The CDR3 DNA is TGTGCCACCAGCAGAGAGTACGGACTCCGGAGGTCTGGGGCCAACGTCCTGACTTTC.

In DNA, the CDR3 is TGTGCCAGCAGGCGGACTAGCGGGGGGGCGAAAATTAATGAGCAGTTCTTC. Translated: CASRRTSGGAKINEQFF. The chain joins TRBV5-4 to TRBJ2-1; 15 bases match TRBD2. The V segment lost 5 bases and the J segment 7 bases; nucleotides outside the gene matches: 10. The CDR3 has 17 amino acids. From germline, CDR1 is SGHNT and CDR2 YYREEE (reference sequence).

The DNA for the CDR3 is TGCAGTGCTAGTGGGCAGGGTTATAGCAATCAGCCCCAGCATTTT. This sequence encodes CSASGQGYSNQPQHF. The rearrangement links TRBV20-1 to TRBJ1-5, with a possible D match to TRBD1 (5 bases). Trimming removed 3 bases at V and 0 bases at J, with 12 bases between. The CDR3 spans 15 residues. Per germline, CDR1 DFQATT and CDR2 SNEGSKA (reference sequence).